The 15 T cell receptor beta chains below all came from one sample that was sequenced in a study of CD8+ T cells in alopecia areata. Extracted RNA was reverse transcribed, and the resulting cDNA served as sequencing template. Profiled with immunoSEQ multiplex PCR; TCRdb holds only in-frame clones, not every one. The table includes about 180,000 clones, approximately 62% detected once. The sequencing used CD4+ T cells sorted from blood, collected at week 0. The receptors shown here come from a human donor with alopecia areata.

This clone has only a few counts. The chain links TRBV30 to TRBJ2-1, with D maybe TRBD1 (6 bases). The CDR3 extends over 15 amino acids. Germline CDR1 and CDR2: GTSNPN and SVGIG (reference sequence). Trimming removed 1 base at V and 0 bases at J, with 10 bases between. The CDR3 DNA reads TGTGCCTGGAGTGCTTTGGGACACTCCTACAATGAGCAGTTCTTC. Its protein product is CAWSALGHSYNEQFF. Drawing the rest from reference TRBV30 and TRBJ2-1, the complete variable domain is SQTIHQWPATLVQPVGSPLSLECTVEGTSNPNLYWYRQAAGRGLQLLFYSVGIGQISSEVPQNLSASRPQDRQFILSSKKLLLSDSGFYLCAWSALGHSYNEQFFGPGTRLTVL.

This clone was picked up a small number of times. The genes are TRBV6-1 and TRBJ1-4, with D hard to call. V gave up 5 bases and J gave up 0 bases, with 10 bases separating them. This CDR3 has 15 residues. Germline assignment: CDR1 MNHNS and CDR2 SASEGT. CDR3 amino acids: CASSPSRATNEKLFF. For the CDR3, the DNA is TGTGCCAGCAGTCCAAGTCGAGCAACTAATGAAAAACTGTTTTTT.

This chain uses TRBV7-2 with TRBJ1-5; D gene unclear. CDR3 length: 13 residues. The germline V and J ends were trimmed by 4 bases and 5 bases, with 9 bases remaining between them. Germline V gene sequence: CDR1 SGHTA, CDR2 FQGNSA. DNA for the CDR3: TGTGCCAGCAGCTCTCACCCCGATCAGCCCCAGCATTTT. Translated, it gives CASSSHPDQPQHF.

V usage is TRBV9 and J usage is TRBJ1-4; D perhaps matches TRBD1 (5 bases). The germline gives CDR1 SGDLS, CDR2 YYNGEE. This CDR3 is built from 15 residues. Trimming took 3 bases from V and 3 from J, leaving 12 bases between them. DNA for the CDR3: TGTGCCAGCAGCGCTAGGGGCGCGCCTAATGAAAAACTGTTTTTT. Translation gives CASSARGAPNEKLFF.

The chain employs TRBV29-1 and TRBJ1-1; the D is unclear. The V gene lost 4 bases and the J gene lost 8 bases, with 11 bases spanning the gap. Germline assignment: CDR1 SQVTM and CDR2 ANQGSEA. The CDR3 length is 11 residues. The CDR3 DNA is TGCAGCGTTGTGTGGCCCCTCGAAGCTTTCTTT. This encodes CSVVWPLEAFF. The full variable domain, in which reference TRBV29-1 and TRBJ1-1 provide the parts outside the CDR3, is SAVISQKPSRDICQRGTSLTIQCQVDSQVTMMFWYRQQPGQSLTLIATANQGSEATYESGFVIDKFPISRPNLTFSTLTVSNMSPEDSSIYLCSVVWPLEAFFGQGTRLTVV.

This clone was seen a few times. The chain joins TRBV15 to TRBJ1-1; D unclear. CDR1 LNHNV and CDR2 YYDKDF come from the germline V gene (reference sequence). Trimming took off 5 bases at V and 0 bases at J, with 10 bases between the two ends. The CDR3 has 14 amino acids. The chain's CDR3 is CATSPTGMNTEAFF. Written as DNA, the CDR3 is TGTGCCACCAGCCCGACGGGCATGAACACTGAAGCTTTCTTT.

J is TRBJ2-3 and V is TRBV9; D gene uncertain. Germline CDR1 SGDLS, CDR2 YYNGEE. CDR3 length equals 14 residues. Trimming stripped 3 bases from V and 6 bases from J, with 14 bases between. The CDR3 sequence is CASSAQVRRDTQYF. The DNA for the CDR3 is TGTGCCAGCAGCGCCCAGGTTCGGCGGGATACGCAGTATTTT.

The V call is TRBV7-8, the J call TRBJ2-7, with 7 bases aligning to TRBD1. This CDR3 has 14 amino acids. The V and J ends lost 2 bases and 3 bases, in that order; junction bases with no gene match: 4. Germline CDR1 SGHVS, CDR2 FQNEAQ. The CDR3 protein is CASSLKDRYYEQYF. For the CDR3, the DNA is TGTGCCAGCAGCTTAAAGGACAGGTACTACGAGCAGTACTTC.

The chain is built from TRBV4-3 and TRBJ1-4; D possibly corresponds to TRBD1 (6 bases). With 1 base removed from V and 3 bases from J, the gap between germline ends came to 12 bases. CDR3 length: 16 amino acids. Looked up from germline, CDR1 is LGHNA and CDR2 is YSLEER. Here the CDR3 reads CASSQVGAKANEKLFF. Written as DNA, the CDR3 is TGCGCCAGCAGCCAAGTGGGGGCCAAGGCTAATGAAAAACTGTTTTTT.

This sequence joins TRBV9 and TRBJ1-3, with TRBD1 matching over 9 bases. After removal of 0 bases from V and 0 bases from J, the junction contained 4 bases not matched to a gene. This CDR3 spans 17 amino acids. Germline values: CDR1 SGDLS, CDR2 YYNGEE. The CDR3 loop reads CASSVGGQGPSGNTIYF. In nucleotides, the CDR3 is TGTGCCAGCAGCGTAGGGGGACAGGGCCCCTCTGGAAACACCATATATTTT. Variable domain in full (rest from reference TRBV9 and TRBJ1-3): DSGVTQTPKHLITATGQRVTLRCSPRSGDLSVYWYQQSLDQGLQFLIQYYNGEERAKGNILERFSAQQFPDLHSELNLSSLELGDSALYFCASSVGGQGPSGNTIYFGEGSWLTVV.

This chain uses TRBV29-1 with TRBJ2-5; 9 bases map to TRBD1. This CDR3 is 14 amino acids long. V lost 5 bases and J lost 1; bases outside the gene matches: 5. The germline V gene has CDR1 SQVTM and CDR2 ANQGSEA. CDR3 in amino acids: CSVMWDRVQETQYF. CDR3 bases: TGCAGCGTTATGTGGGACAGGGTCCAAGAGACCCAGTACTTC.

The chain has TRBV30 and TRBJ1-5; no clear D. Deletions cut 1 base from V and 4 bases from J, with 5 bases between. The CDR3 totals 12 residues. CDR1 and CDR2 (germline): GTSNPN, SVGIG (reference sequence). CDR3 sequence (DNA): TGTGCCTGGAGTGACCGGAATCAGCCCCAGCATTTT. This sequence encodes CAWSDRNQPQHF.

This clone was seen once. This CDR3 reads CASIGPASTGELFF. The CDR3, as DNA: TGTGCCAGTATCGGGCCGGCAAGCACCGGGGAGCTGTTTTTT. The gene calls are TRBV19 and TRBJ2-2; D gene uncertain. CDR1 is LNHDA and CDR2 is SQIVND in the germline V gene (reference sequence). The germline V and J ends were trimmed by 7 bases and 4 bases, with 13 bases remaining between them. The CDR3 totals 14 residues.

The CDR3 loop reads CSASYWDTQYF. Here the CDR3 DNA reads TGCAGTGCTAGTTATTGGGATACGCAGTATTTT. The V gene is TRBV20-1, the J gene TRBJ2-3; D not certain. In germline, CDR1 is DFQATT, CDR2 SNEGSKA (reference sequence). The CDR3 is made up of 11 amino acids. Trimming removed 3 bases from V and 6 bases from J, with 7 bases in between.

Worth noting for this clone: The sample has other DNA sequences that encode this CDR3 too. The chain is built from TRBV30 and TRBJ1-1; D not certain. V lost 0 bases and J 1 base, leaving 3 bases between the germline ends. This CDR3 contains 12 residues. Germline V gene lookup returns CDR1 GTSNPN and CDR2 SVGIG (reference sequence). CDR3 sequence: CAWSVRNTEAFF. In nucleotides, the CDR3 is TGTGCCTGGAGTGTAAGGAACACTGAAGCTTTCTTT.